These 8 T cell receptor beta chains were sequenced from one sample in a study of T cells in Graves' hyperthyroidism and ophthalmopathy. Amplification of TCR beta CDR3 regions was performed using RNA transcripts as template. A set of HTBI primers served as the primers for a first-round RT-PCR of the TCR CDR3. TCRdb used MiXCR to reprocess the multiplex PCR reads, holding one entry per CDR3 protein. Of 300,000 to 500,000 distinct CDR3 sequences in the sample, under 15% were seen once. Sequenced sample: blood. The receptors shown here come from a woman younger than 45 with Graves' hyperthyroidism.

The chain links TRBV10-3 to TRBJ1-4; D might be TRBD1 (6 bases). Deletions cut 6 bases from V and 3 bases from J, with 14 bases between. The V gene's germline CDR1 is ENHRY and CDR2 SYGVKD. This CDR3 is built from 15 residues. CDR3 residues: CAIRNPGQPNEKLFF. The CDR3 DNA follows: TGTGCCATCAGAAACCCCGGACAGCCTAATGAAAAACTGTTTTTT.

The sample holds many counts of this clonotype. The V and J genes are TRBV2 and TRBJ2-7; 7 bases are a match to TRBD1. The junction had 9 bases not matched to a gene; V was cut back by 7 bases and J by 3 bases. Per the germline V gene, CDR1 is SNHLY and CDR2 is FYNNEI. The CDR3 is 14 residues long. CDR3 in DNA: TGTGCCAGCACCCAGGGGGATTTATTCTACGAGCAGTACTTC. It translates to CASTQGDLFYEQYF.

This clonotype appeared many times. V gene TRBV11-2 combines with J gene TRBJ1-2; TRBD1 is a possible D gene (6 bases). CDR1 and CDR2 from the germline V gene are SGHAT and FQNNGV. This CDR3 region has 13 residues. V was trimmed by 5 bases and J by 4 bases, leaving 11 bases between them. DNA for the CDR3: TGTGCCAGCAGCGCCGACAGGATCTATGGCTACACCTTC. As protein: CASSADRIYGYTF.

This clonotype was seen more than once but under ten times. The genes are TRBV19 and TRBJ2-2; D call uncertain. CDR1 and CDR2 (germline): LNHDA, SQIVND (reference sequence). The V end lost 3 bases, the J end lost 7 bases, and 15 bases lay between the germline ends. The CDR3 runs 15 residues. The CDR3 DNA is TGTGCCAGTAGTATCCCAGTCGACGGTGGCGGGGAGCTGTTTTTT. Translation gives CASSIPVDGGGELFF. Supplemented by reference TRBV19 and TRBJ2-2, the full variable domain reads DGGITQSPKYLFRKEGQNVTLSCEQNLNHDAMYWYRQDPGQGLRLIYYSQIVNDFQKGDIAEGYSVSREKKESFPLTVTSAQKNPTAFYLCASSIPVDGGGELFFGEGSRLTVL.

The chain couples TRBV29-1 to TRBJ2-3, with D uncertain. The V end lost 6 bases, the J end lost 2 bases, and 9 bases lay between the germline ends. Germline values: CDR1 SQVTM, CDR2 ANQGSEA. CDR3 length: 12 amino acids. The CDR3 nucleotides read TGCAGCGTAGTAATAACCACAGATACGCAGTATTTT. Encoded protein: CSVVITTDTQYF.

This clonotype was detected only a few times. This sequence joins TRBV10-2 and TRBJ2-3; D is unresolved. The CDR3 loop spans 13 amino acids. The germline V and J ends were trimmed by 5 bases and 5 bases, with 11 bases remaining between them. CDR1 is WSHSY, CDR2 SAAADI, per germline. Written as DNA, the CDR3 is TGCGCCAGCAGTCCCCAGGTTGTAGATACGCAGTATTTT. It codes for CASSPQVVDTQYF.

This chain uses TRBV9 with TRBJ2-3, with TRBD2 identical over 8 bases. Germline loops: CDR1 SGDLS, CDR2 YYNGEE. The trim removed 4 bases at V and 2 bases at J, leaving 9 bases unmatched. This CDR3 comprises 16 residues. The CDR3 protein is CASSSGEREITDTQYF. The CDR3 DNA reads as TGTGCCAGCAGCAGTGGGGAGCGGGAGATCACAGATACGCAGTATTTT.

This clonotype was counted ten times or more. This chain uses TRBV6-1 with TRBJ2-7, with 8 positions matching TRBD2. Germline V lookup: CDR1 MNHNS, CDR2 SASEGT. With V trimmed by 5 bases and J by 5 bases, 8 bases remained unmatched. The CDR3 has 14 amino acids. The CDR3 DNA reads TGTGCCAGCAGTTATGATGCGGGAGGAAACGAGCAGTACTTC. It specifies CASSYDAGGNEQYF.